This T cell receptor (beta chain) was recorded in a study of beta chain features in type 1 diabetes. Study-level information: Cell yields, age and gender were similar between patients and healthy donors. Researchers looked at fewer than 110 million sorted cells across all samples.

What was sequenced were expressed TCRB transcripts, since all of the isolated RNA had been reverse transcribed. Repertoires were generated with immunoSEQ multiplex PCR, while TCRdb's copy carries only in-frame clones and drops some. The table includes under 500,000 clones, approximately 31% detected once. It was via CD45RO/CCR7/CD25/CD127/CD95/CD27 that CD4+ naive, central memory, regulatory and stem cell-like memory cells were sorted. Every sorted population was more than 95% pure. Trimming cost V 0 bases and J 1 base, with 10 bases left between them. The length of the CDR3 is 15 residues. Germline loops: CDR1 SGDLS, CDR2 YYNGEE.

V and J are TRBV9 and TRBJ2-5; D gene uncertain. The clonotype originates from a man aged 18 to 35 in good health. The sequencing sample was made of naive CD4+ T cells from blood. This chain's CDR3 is CASSVAGRLQETQYF. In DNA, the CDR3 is TGTGCCAGCAGCGTAGCTGGACGCCTCCAAGAGACCCAGTACTTC.